This T cell receptor (beta chain) was identified during a study of T-cell memory formation after mild COVID-19. Study overall: TCR clusters were mostly donor specific. The study, taken as a whole, reports: Prior to infection, memory already included some responding clones, suggesting cross-reactive memory joined. Contracting clones from day 15 to 85 showed balanced CD4/CD8; later expanders favored CD4+.

This CDR3 is 12 amino acids long. Trimming stripped 6 bases from V and 12 bases from J, with 15 bases between. UMIs and sample barcodes were carried by the TCR alpha and TCR beta cDNA libraries that 5'RACE produced using constant-segment primers. TCRdb itself ran the 5' RACE reads through MiXCR, one entry per CDR3 protein. Seen here are 400,000 to 500,000 distinct CDR3 sequences, about 24% observed once, and the top ten hold 8.8%. This clonotype was counted only a few times. Antigen: not known. The chain recombines TRBV12-3 or TRBV12-4 with TRBJ2-1; a weak D match, TRBD2 (6 bases). The sequenced material came from PBMCs or a T cell subset sorted from them (not recorded which). The clonotype originates from an adult woman who had mild COVID-19 (a few samples of this study predate the infection). Cell type and time point are not known. CDR3 in DNA: TGTGCCAGCAGCCTCCCGGGGACTGGGCAGTTCTTC. This translates into CASSLPGTGQFF.